The T cell receptor beta chain under discussion was sequenced for a study of blood T cell repertoires in COVID-19. Study-level background: Acute-phase and convalescent COVID-19 samples originated in the United States, Italy and Spain. Sample material is recorded as cDNA or gDNA derived from T cells, B-cell-depleted T cells, or PBMCs.

For this clone: The sample carries other DNA sequences with the same CDR3.

Here immunoSEQ multiplex PCR was the method, and the copy in TCRdb shows in-frame clones only, minus some. The data show over 110,000 clones, roughly 90% seen once. Unmatched junction bases numbered 3, after V lost 2 bases and J lost 4 bases. Germline assignment: CDR1 SGHRS and CDR2 YFSETQ. CDR3 length equals 14 residues. The sequenced sample consisted of peripheral blood. This receptor was obtained from a man aged 70 or older with acute or convalescent COVID-19. V usage is TRBV5-1 and J usage is TRBJ2-7; 10 bases line up with TRBD2. CDR3 sequence reads: CASSLTSGEYEQYF. Here the CDR3 DNA reads TGCGCCAGCAGCTTAACTAGCGGGGAGTACGAGCAGTACTTC.